This is a list of T cell receptor beta chains from one sample in a study of CD4 T cells in relation to SARS-CoV-2 and coronaviruses. No cognate antigen is known for these TCRs. Generated by immunoSEQ multiplex PCR, the TCRdb table keeps only in-frame clones and is missing some. The sample carries 16,000 or so clones, roughly 85% recorded once. Sequencing input: CD4+ T cells from PBMCs, cultured in vitro. These TCRs come from a human donor in good health. Both conserved end residues are part of each CDR3. Each record gives: D gene, V gene, CDR3 length, J gene, CDR3 protein, CDR3 DNA. The D gene is left open where the match is weak.

>TRBD1|TRBV30|13|TRBJ2-3
CAWGKDRAGTQYF
TGTGCCTGGGGAAAAGACAGGGCTGGTACGCAGTATTTT
>TRBD1|TRBV6-5|14|TRBJ1-6
CASSYDRDNSPLHF
TGTGCCAGCAGTTATGACAGGGATAATTCACCCCTCCACTTT
>TRBD1|TRBV30|14|TRBJ2-7
CAWSPGTGVDEQYF
TGTGCCTGGAGTCCCGGGACAGGAGTTGATGAGCAGTACTTC
>NA|TRBV25-1|14|TRBJ1-1
CASSDMTGNTEAFF
TGTGCCAGCAGTGACATGACAGGGAACACTGAAGCTTTCTTT
>NA|TRBV29-1|13|TRBJ1-2
CSVPQGANYGYTF
TGCAGCGTGCCCCAGGGAGCTAACTATGGCTACACCTTC
>NA|TRBV4-2|16|TRBJ1-3
CASSQEGVLSGNTIYF
TGTGCCAGCAGCCAAGAAGGGGTCCTCTCTGGAAACACCATATATTTT
>NA|TRBV3-1/TRBV3-2|15|TRBJ2-7
CASSQGPGLAEEQYF
TGTGCCAGCAGCCAAGGGCCGGGCTTAGCGGAGGAGCAGTACTTC
>NA|TRBV21-1|13|TRBJ1-5
CASSPQSNQPQHF
TGTGCCAGCAGCCCACAGAGCAATCAGCCCCAGCATTTT
>NA|TRBV7-2|13|TRBJ2-3
CASSFFATDTQYF
TGTGCCAGCAGCTTCTTCGCAACAGATACGCAGTATTTT
>NA|TRBV5-1|15|TRBJ2-5
CASSLYQGGQETQYF
TGCGCCAGCAGCTTGTATCAGGGGGGACAAGAGACCCAGTACTTC
>TRBD1|TRBV11-3|13|TRBJ2-3
CASSPTGADTQYF
TGTGCCAGCAGTCCGACAGGGGCAGATACGCAGTATTTT